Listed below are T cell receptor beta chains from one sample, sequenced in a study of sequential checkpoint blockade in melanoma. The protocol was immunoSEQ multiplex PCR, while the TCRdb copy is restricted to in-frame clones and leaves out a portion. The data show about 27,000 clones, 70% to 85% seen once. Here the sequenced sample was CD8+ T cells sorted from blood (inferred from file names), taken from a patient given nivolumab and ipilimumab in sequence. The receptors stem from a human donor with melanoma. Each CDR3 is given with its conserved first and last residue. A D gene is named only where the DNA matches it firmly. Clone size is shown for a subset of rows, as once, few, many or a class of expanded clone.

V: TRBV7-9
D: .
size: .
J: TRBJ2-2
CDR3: CASSLGAAGELFF
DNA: TGTGCCAGCAGCTTGGGGGCGGCCGGGGAGCTGTTTTTT

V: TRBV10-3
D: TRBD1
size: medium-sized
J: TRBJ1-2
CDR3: CAITDVGGSNYGYTF
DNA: TGTGCCATCACCGACGTAGGGGGCTCGAACTATGGCTACACCTTC

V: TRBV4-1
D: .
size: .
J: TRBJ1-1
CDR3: CASSQAPAGRRTEAFF
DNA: TGCGCCAGCAGCCAAGCACCCGCGGGGAGGAGGACTGAAGCTTTCTTT

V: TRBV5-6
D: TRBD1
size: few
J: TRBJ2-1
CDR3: CASSLLHRGRAYNEQFF
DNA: TGTGCCAGCAGCCTCTTACACAGGGGGCGGGCCTACAATGAGCAGTTCTTC

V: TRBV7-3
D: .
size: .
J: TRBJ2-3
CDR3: CASSAGILSTDTQYF
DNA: TGTGCCAGCAGCGCCGGGATTTTAAGCACAGATACGCAGTATTTT

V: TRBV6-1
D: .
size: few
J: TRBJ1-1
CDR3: CASSPLTSMNTEAFF
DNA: TGTGCCAGCAGTCCTCTGACAAGTATGAACACTGAAGCTTTCTTT

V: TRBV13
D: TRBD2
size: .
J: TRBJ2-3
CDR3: CASSLRTSGADTQYF
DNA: TGTGCCAGCAGCCTCCGGACTAGCGGGGCAGATACGCAGTATTTT

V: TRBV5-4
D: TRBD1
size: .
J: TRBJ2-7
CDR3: CASSLGRGTGPTYEQYF
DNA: TGTGCCAGCAGCTTGGGGCGGGGGACAGGGCCTACCTACGAGCAGTACTTC

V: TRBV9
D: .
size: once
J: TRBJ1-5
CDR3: CASSVGGSNQPQHF
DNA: TGTGCCAGCAGCGTAGGCGGTAGCAATCAGCCCCAGCATTTT

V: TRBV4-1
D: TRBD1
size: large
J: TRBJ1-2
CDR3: CASSQPGQGTDYGYTF
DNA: TGCGCCAGCAGCCAACCGGGACAGGGGACGGACTATGGCTACACCTTC

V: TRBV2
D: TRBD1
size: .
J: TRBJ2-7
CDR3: CASSATGVEQYF
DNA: TGTGCCAGCAGTGCGACAGGGGTCGAGCAGTACTTC

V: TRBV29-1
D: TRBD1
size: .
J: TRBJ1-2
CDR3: CSVPIQGAEGYTF
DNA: TGCAGCGTCCCCATTCAGGGGGCTGAGGGCTACACCTTC

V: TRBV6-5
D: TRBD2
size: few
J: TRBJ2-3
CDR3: CASSYGTSGGSDTQYF
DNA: TGTGCCAGCAGTTACGGGACTAGCGGGGGGTCAGATACGCAGTATTTT

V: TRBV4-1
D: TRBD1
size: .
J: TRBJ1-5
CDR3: CASSRATGEFQPQHF
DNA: TGCGCCAGCAGCAGAGCTACAGGGGAGTTTCAGCCCCAGCATTTT

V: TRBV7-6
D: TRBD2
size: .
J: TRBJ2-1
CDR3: CASSFGGGNEQFF
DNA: TGTGCCAGCAGCTTTGGGGGGGGGAATGAGCAGTTCTTC

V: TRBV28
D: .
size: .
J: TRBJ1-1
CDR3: CASSERAGTEAFF
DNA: TGTGCCAGCAGTGAGCGGGCTGGCACTGAAGCTTTCTTT

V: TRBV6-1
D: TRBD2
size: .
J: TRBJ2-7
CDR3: CASSEKGGLAGTYEQYF
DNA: TGTGCCAGCAGTGAAAAAGGCGGGCTAGCGGGGACCTACGAGCAGTACTTC

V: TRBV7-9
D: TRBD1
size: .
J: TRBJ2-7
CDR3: CASIADRGVYEQYF
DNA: TGTGCCAGCATCGCGGACAGGGGAGTCTACGAGCAGTACTTC

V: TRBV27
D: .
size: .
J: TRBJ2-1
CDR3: CASSLAGYGSYNEQFF
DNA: TGTGCCAGCAGTTTAGCGGGATATGGCTCCTACAATGAGCAGTTCTTC

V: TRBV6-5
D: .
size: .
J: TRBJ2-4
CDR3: CASSPYGGKNIQYF
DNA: TGTGCCAGCAGTCCTTATGGGGGGAAAAACATTCAGTACTTC

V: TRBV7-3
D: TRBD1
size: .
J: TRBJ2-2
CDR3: CASSWRTGVPPGELFF
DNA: TGTGCCAGCAGCTGGAGGACAGGTGTACCTCCCGGGGAGCTGTTTTTT

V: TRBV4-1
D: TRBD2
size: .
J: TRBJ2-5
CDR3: CASSPGGGLAGGLETQYF
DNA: TGCGCCAGCAGCCCGGGGGGTGGGCTAGCGGGGGGCCTGGAGACCCAGTACTTC

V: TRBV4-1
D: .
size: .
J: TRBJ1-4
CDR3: CASSQVAGEEKLFF
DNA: TGCGCCAGCAGCCAAGTGGCAGGGGAAGAAAAACTGTTTTTT

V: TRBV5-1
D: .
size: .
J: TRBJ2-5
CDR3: CASSSVRETQYF
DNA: TGCGCCAGCAGCTCGGTCCGGGAGACCCAGTACTTC

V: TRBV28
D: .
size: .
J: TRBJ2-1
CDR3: CASRTSVSYNEQFF
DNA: TGTGCCAGCAGGACTAGTGTCTCCTACAATGAGCAGTTCTTC

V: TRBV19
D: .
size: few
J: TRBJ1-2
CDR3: CASSTRQVAYGYTF
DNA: TGTGCCAGTAGTACCCGACAGGTCGCCTATGGCTACACCTTC

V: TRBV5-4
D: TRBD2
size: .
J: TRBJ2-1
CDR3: CASSFSGGDNEQFF
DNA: TGTGCCAGCAGCTTTAGCGGGGGAGACAATGAGCAGTTCTTC

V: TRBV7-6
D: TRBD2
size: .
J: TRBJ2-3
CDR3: CASSLELAGGLLGTDTQYF
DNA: TGTGCCAGCAGCTTAGAACTAGCGGGGGGGCTGCTAGGCACAGATACGCAGTATTTT

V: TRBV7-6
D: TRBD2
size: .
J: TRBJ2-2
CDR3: CASSQGLALNTGELFF
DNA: TGTGCCAGCAGCCAAGGACTAGCCCTAAACACCGGGGAGCTGTTTTTT

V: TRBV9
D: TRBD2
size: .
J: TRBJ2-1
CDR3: CASSPGTSGGYNEQFF
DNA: TGTGCCAGCAGCCCAGGGACTAGCGGGGGTTACAATGAGCAGTTCTTC

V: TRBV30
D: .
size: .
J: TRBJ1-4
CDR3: CASPLQSEKLFF
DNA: TGTGCCTCCCCGCTACAGAGTGAAAAACTGTTTTTT

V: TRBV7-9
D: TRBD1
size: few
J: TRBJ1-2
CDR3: CASSSPGQGANYGYTF
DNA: TGTGCCAGCAGTTCTCCGGGACAGGGGGCGAACTATGGCTACACCTTC

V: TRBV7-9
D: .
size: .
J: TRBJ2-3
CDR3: CASSLVQGADTQYF
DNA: TGTGCCAGCAGCTTAGTACAGGGCGCAGATACGCAGTATTTT

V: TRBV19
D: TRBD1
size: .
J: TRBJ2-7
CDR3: CASRPGTGSYEQYF
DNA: TGTGCCAGTAGGCCTGGGACAGGGTCCTACGAGCAGTACTTC

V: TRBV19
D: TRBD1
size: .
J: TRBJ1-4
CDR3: CASSVAGTGEKLFF
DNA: TGTGCCAGTAGTGTAGCCGGGACAGGTGAAAAACTGTTTTTT

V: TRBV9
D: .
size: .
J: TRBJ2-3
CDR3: CASRRNPGGGTDTQYF
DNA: TGTGCCAGCAGGCGAAACCCGGGGGGCGGCACAGATACGCAGTATTTT

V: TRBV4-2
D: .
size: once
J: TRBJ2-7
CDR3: CASSATSTGEQYF
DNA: TGTGCCAGCAGCGCCACCTCAACGGGGGAGCAGTACTTC

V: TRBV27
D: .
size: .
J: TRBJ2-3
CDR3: CASSLRGYIPLTDTQYF
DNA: TGTGCCAGCAGTTTAAGAGGCTATATCCCTCTCACAGATACGCAGTATTTT

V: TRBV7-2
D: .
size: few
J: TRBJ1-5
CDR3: CASSWWENYQPQHF
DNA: TGTGCCAGCAGCTGGTGGGAGAACTATCAGCCCCAGCATTTT

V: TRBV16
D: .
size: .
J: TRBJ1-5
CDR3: CASTGGSQPQHF
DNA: TGTGCCAGCACGGGGGGGTCTCAGCCCCAGCATTTT

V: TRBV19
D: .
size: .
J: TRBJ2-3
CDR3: CASSIVSSADTQYF
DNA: TGTGCCAGTAGTATAGTATCTAGCGCAGATACGCAGTATTTT

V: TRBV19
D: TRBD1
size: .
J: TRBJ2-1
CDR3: CASSFRDRGYNEQFF
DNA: TGTGCCAGTAGTTTCCGAGACAGGGGATACAATGAGCAGTTCTTC

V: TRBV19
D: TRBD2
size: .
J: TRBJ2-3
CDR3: CASSGAPRGAITDTQYF
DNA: TGTGCCAGTAGTGGGGCCCCGCGGGGGGCGATAACAGATACGCAGTATTTT

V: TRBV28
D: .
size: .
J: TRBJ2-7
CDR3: CASSLFGGPYEQYF
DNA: TGTGCCAGCAGTTTATTCGGGGGTCCCTACGAGCAGTACTTC

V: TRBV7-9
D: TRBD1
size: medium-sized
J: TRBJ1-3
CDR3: CASSLVPTDREYTIYF
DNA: TGTGCCAGCAGCTTAGTCCCAACCGACAGGGAGTACACCATATATTTT

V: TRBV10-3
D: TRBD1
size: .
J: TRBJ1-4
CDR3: CAISDPGQNNEKLFF
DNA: TGTGCCATCAGTGATCCGGGACAGAACAATGAAAAACTGTTTTTT

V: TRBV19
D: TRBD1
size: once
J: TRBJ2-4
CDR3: CASSNIRDRDLNIQYF
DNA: TGTGCCAGTAGTAACATCCGGGACAGAGATCTGAACATTCAGTACTTC

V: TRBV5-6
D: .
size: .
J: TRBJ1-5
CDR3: CASSLRSSNQPQHF
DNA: TGTGCCAGCAGCCTCCGGAGTAGCAATCAGCCCCAGCATTTT

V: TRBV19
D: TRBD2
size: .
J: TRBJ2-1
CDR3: CASSYSGGSYNEQFF
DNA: TGTGCCAGTAGTTATAGCGGGGGCTCCTACAATGAGCAGTTCTTC

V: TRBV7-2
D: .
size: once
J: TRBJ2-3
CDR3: CASSLTGGADTQYF
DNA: TGTGCCAGCAGCTTAACGGGGGGCGCAGATACGCAGTATTTT

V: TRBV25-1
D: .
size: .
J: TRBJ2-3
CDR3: CASSEYQDTQYF
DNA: TGTGCCAGCAGTGAATATCAAGATACGCAGTATTTT

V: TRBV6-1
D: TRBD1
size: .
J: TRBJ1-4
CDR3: CASSDRLTGVTNEKLFF
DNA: TGTGCCAGCAGTGATAGATTAACAGGGGTAACTAATGAAAAACTGTTTTTT

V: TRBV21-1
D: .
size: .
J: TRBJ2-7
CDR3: CASSKKGEQGAGNEQYF
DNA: TGTGCCAGCAGCAAAAAGGGGGAACAGGGGGCCGGGAACGAGCAGTACTTC

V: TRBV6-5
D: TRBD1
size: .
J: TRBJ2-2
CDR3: CASSYVGQAGELFF
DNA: TGTGCCAGCAGTTACGTGGGACAGGCCGGGGAGCTGTTTTTT

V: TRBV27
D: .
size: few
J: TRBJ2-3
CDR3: CASSQGYGTDTQYF
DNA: TGTGCCAGCAGCCAGGGTTATGGCACAGATACGCAGTATTTT

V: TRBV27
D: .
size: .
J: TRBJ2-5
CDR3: CASSFWWGGRETQYF
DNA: TGTGCCAGCAGTTTTTGGTGGGGGGGCCGAGAGACCCAGTACTTC

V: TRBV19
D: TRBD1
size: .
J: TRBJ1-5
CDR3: CASSNDRGDPLGNQPQHF
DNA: TGTGCCAGTTCCAACGACAGGGGTGACCCCCTCGGCAATCAGCCCCAGCATTTT